This is a list of T cell receptor beta chains from one sample in a study of CD8 T cells in Susac syndrome. TCRdb fed the immunoSEQ multiplex PCR reads into MiXCR, producing one record per CDR3 protein. The sample includes tens of thousands of distinct CDR3 sequences, approximately 95% of them seen just once. The sample comprised CD8+ T cells from PBMCs. Source of these receptors: a human donor with Susac syndrome. Each CDR3 is given with its conserved first and last residue. The D gene is left open where the match is weak. The size field is filled for only some rows; it gives once, few, many or a size class.

J gene: TRBJ2-7
clone size: .
D gene: TRBD2
V gene: TRBV27
CDR3 protein: CASSLSASGIDEQYF
CDR3 DNA: TGTGCCAGCAGTTTATCGGCTAGCGGGATCGACGAGCAGTACTTC

J gene: TRBJ2-7
clone size: .
D gene: .
V gene: TRBV7-2
CDR3 protein: CASSLDIHYEQYF
CDR3 DNA: TGTGCCAGCAGCTTAGACATACACTACGAGCAGTACTTC

J gene: TRBJ1-1
clone size: .
D gene: TRBD1
V gene: TRBV27
CDR3 protein: CASSRGQGTEAFF
CDR3 DNA: TGTGCCAGCAGCCGTGGACAGGGGACTGAAGCTTTCTTT

J gene: TRBJ2-1
clone size: .
D gene: .
V gene: TRBV7-3
CDR3 protein: CASSSPPGTQFF
CDR3 DNA: TGTGCCAGCAGCTCCCCCCCCGGGACACAGTTCTTC

J gene: TRBJ1-5
clone size: .
D gene: .
V gene: TRBV2
CDR3 protein: CASGGTHNQPQHF
CDR3 DNA: TGTGCCAGCGGGGGGACACACAATCAGCCCCAGCATTTT

J gene: TRBJ1-2
clone size: .
D gene: .
V gene: TRBV4-1
CDR3 protein: CASSQGNRVGVYGYTF
CDR3 DNA: TGCGCCAGCAGCCAAGGGAACAGGGTGGGAGTCTATGGCTACACCTTC

J gene: TRBJ2-3
clone size: .
D gene: .
V gene: TRBV29-1
CDR3 protein: CSVDVQTSTDTQYF
CDR3 DNA: TGCAGCGTTGACGTACAAACTAGCACAGATACGCAGTATTTT

J gene: TRBJ2-7
clone size: .
D gene: .
V gene: TRBV4-3
CDR3 protein: CASSQAFVGASYEQYF
CDR3 DNA: TGCGCCAGCAGCCAAGCGTTTGTCGGGGCATCCTACGAGCAGTACTTC

J gene: TRBJ1-1
clone size: .
D gene: TRBD1
V gene: TRBV5-6
CDR3 protein: CASSFLTTGGTEAFF
CDR3 DNA: TGTGCCAGCAGCTTCTTAACGACAGGGGGCACTGAAGCTTTCTTT

J gene: TRBJ2-5
clone size: .
D gene: TRBD1
V gene: TRBV27
CDR3 protein: CASSPTGGVAETQYF
CDR3 DNA: TGTGCCAGCAGTCCGACAGGGGGGGTAGCGGAGACCCAGTACTTC

J gene: TRBJ2-6
clone size: .
D gene: .
V gene: TRBV7-9
CDR3 protein: CASSFPGFSVSGANVLTF
CDR3 DNA: TGTGCCAGCAGCTTTCCCGGGTTTTCGGTCTCTGGGGCCAACGTCCTGACTTTC

J gene: TRBJ2-1
clone size: .
D gene: TRBD2
V gene: TRBV4-2
CDR3 protein: CAASGKGPSYNEQFF
CDR3 DNA: TGTGCCGCGAGCGGGAAGGGACCGTCCTACAATGAGCAGTTCTTC

J gene: TRBJ2-5
clone size: .
D gene: .
V gene: TRBV4-1
CDR3 protein: CASSPLGGFQETQYF
CDR3 DNA: TGCGCCAGCAGCCCCCTAGGCGGTTTCCAAGAGACCCAGTACTTC

J gene: TRBJ2-2
clone size: .
D gene: TRBD2
V gene: TRBV29-1
CDR3 protein: CSVSGAEAGELFF
CDR3 DNA: TGCAGCGTTAGCGGGGCAGAGGCCGGGGAGCTGTTTTTT

J gene: TRBJ2-3
clone size: .
D gene: .
V gene: TRBV13
CDR3 protein: CASSLAVEGDTQYF
CDR3 DNA: TGTGCCAGCAGCTTAGCGGTAGAGGGAGATACGCAGTATTTT

J gene: TRBJ2-5
clone size: .
D gene: TRBD2
V gene: TRBV2
CDR3 protein: CASSKLAGGPETQYF
CDR3 DNA: TGTGCCAGCAGTAAGCTAGCGGGAGGGCCGGAGACCCAGTACTTC

J gene: TRBJ1-2
clone size: .
D gene: .
V gene: TRBV3-1
CDR3 protein: CASSQDLGPGYTF
CDR3 DNA: TGTGCCAGCAGCCAAGATTTGGGGCCTGGCTACACCTTC

J gene: TRBJ2-3
clone size: .
D gene: .
V gene: TRBV6-4
CDR3 protein: CASSDSPGADTQYF
CDR3 DNA: TGTGCCAGCAGTGACTCTCCGGGGGCAGATACGCAGTATTTT

J gene: TRBJ2-7
clone size: .
D gene: .
V gene: TRBV9
CDR3 protein: CASSVSWGGGYEQYF
CDR3 DNA: TGTGCCAGCAGCGTATCCTGGGGGGGCGGTTACGAGCAGTACTTC

J gene: TRBJ2-1
clone size: .
D gene: .
V gene: TRBV6-2/TRBV6-3
CDR3 protein: CASSYSSGYNEQFF
CDR3 DNA: TGTGCCAGCAGTTACTCGAGCGGCTACAATGAGCAGTTCTTC

J gene: TRBJ2-1
clone size: once
D gene: .
V gene: TRBV20-1
CDR3 protein: CSARDRRGPMNEQFF
CDR3 DNA: TGCAGTGCTAGAGATCGGCGGGGGCCTATGAATGAGCAGTTCTTC

J gene: TRBJ2-3
clone size: .
D gene: TRBD2
V gene: TRBV30
CDR3 protein: CAWTSGSGDTQYF
CDR3 DNA: TGTGCCTGGACTAGCGGGAGTGGGGATACGCAGTATTTT

J gene: TRBJ2-2
clone size: few
D gene: .
V gene: TRBV5-6
CDR3 protein: CASSLGSGELFF
CDR3 DNA: TGTGCCAGCAGCTTGGGGTCCGGGGAGCTGTTTTTT

J gene: TRBJ1-3
clone size: once
D gene: .
V gene: TRBV12-3/TRBV12-4
CDR3 protein: CASSLPRGSGNTIYF
CDR3 DNA: TGTGCCAGCAGTTTACCCCGCGGATCTGGAAACACCATATATTTT

J gene: TRBJ2-5
clone size: .
D gene: .
V gene: TRBV7-8
CDR3 protein: CASSLVGKETQYF
CDR3 DNA: TGTGCCAGCAGCTTAGTAGGGAAGGAGACCCAGTACTTC

J gene: TRBJ1-5
clone size: .
D gene: .
V gene: TRBV5-6
CDR3 protein: CASSLQSNQPQHF
CDR3 DNA: TGTGCCAGCAGTCTACAAAGTAATCAGCCCCAGCATTTT

J gene: TRBJ2-1
clone size: .
D gene: TRBD2
V gene: TRBV30
CDR3 protein: CAWSGGRAANEQFF
CDR3 DNA: TGTGCCTGGAGTGGCGGGAGGGCTGCCAATGAGCAGTTCTTC

J gene: TRBJ1-2
clone size: .
D gene: .
V gene: TRBV12-3/TRBV12-4
CDR3 protein: CASSAGSYGYTF
CDR3 DNA: TGTGCCAGCAGCGCGGGCTCCTATGGCTACACCTTC

J gene: TRBJ2-2
clone size: .
D gene: .
V gene: TRBV29-1
CDR3 protein: CSASPNTGELFF
CDR3 DNA: TGCAGCGCCTCCCCCAACACCGGGGAGCTGTTTTTT

J gene: TRBJ2-7
clone size: .
D gene: TRBD1
V gene: TRBV29-1
CDR3 protein: CSVQGTGDSSYEQYF
CDR3 DNA: TGCAGCGTCCAGGGGACAGGGGACAGCTCCTACGAGCAGTACTTC

J gene: TRBJ2-1
clone size: .
D gene: .
V gene: TRBV4-1
CDR3 protein: CASSQGRGGANEQFF
CDR3 DNA: TGCGCCAGCAGCCAAGGACGGGGCGGTGCCAATGAGCAGTTCTTC

J gene: TRBJ2-7
clone size: .
D gene: TRBD1
V gene: TRBV19
CDR3 protein: CASSSRDSYPHYEQYF
CDR3 DNA: TGTGCCAGTAGTAGCCGGGACAGTTACCCCCACTACGAGCAGTACTTC

J gene: TRBJ2-7
clone size: .
D gene: .
V gene: TRBV5-4
CDR3 protein: CASSQDTYAYEQYF
CDR3 DNA: TGTGCCAGCAGCCAGGACACCTACGCCTACGAGCAGTACTTC

J gene: TRBJ2-1
clone size: .
D gene: TRBD2
V gene: TRBV5-1
CDR3 protein: CASRDLAGEEGFYNEQFF
CDR3 DNA: TGCGCCAGCAGAGACCTGGCGGGAGAGGAGGGCTTTTACAATGAGCAGTTCTTC

J gene: TRBJ1-3
clone size: .
D gene: .
V gene: TRBV28
CDR3 protein: CASSWTGNSLGAIYF
CDR3 DNA: TGTGCCAGCTCGTGGACCGGGAACTCGTTGGGGGCCATATATTTT

J gene: TRBJ2-3
clone size: .
D gene: .
V gene: TRBV6-1
CDR3 protein: CASTKRDTQYF
CDR3 DNA: TGTGCCAGCACCAAACGAGATACGCAGTATTTT

J gene: TRBJ2-5
clone size: .
D gene: TRBD1
V gene: TRBV9
CDR3 protein: CASSVEGRGETQYF
CDR3 DNA: TGTGCCAGCAGCGTAGAAGGCAGGGGGGAGACCCAGTACTTC

J gene: TRBJ1-2
clone size: .
D gene: TRBD1
V gene: TRBV20-1
CDR3 protein: CSARDYFGTGIGRGYTF
CDR3 DNA: TGCAGTGCTAGAGATTATTTTGGGACAGGGATCGGTCGCGGCTACACCTTC

J gene: TRBJ2-7
clone size: few
D gene: .
V gene: TRBV28
CDR3 protein: CASSLAGNSYEQYF
CDR3 DNA: TGTGCCAGCAGTTTAGCAGGGAACTCCTACGAGCAGTACTTC

J gene: TRBJ2-5
clone size: .
D gene: .
V gene: TRBV6-5
CDR3 protein: CASSYSKGVGETQYF
CDR3 DNA: TGTGCCAGCAGTTACTCGAAGGGGGTGGGAGAGACCCAGTACTTC

J gene: TRBJ2-5
clone size: once
D gene: TRBD1
V gene: TRBV5-6
CDR3 protein: CASSAGQGVGETQYF
CDR3 DNA: TGTGCCAGCAGCGCGGGACAGGGGGTTGGAGAGACCCAGTACTTC

J gene: TRBJ2-1
clone size: .
D gene: .
V gene: TRBV29-1
CDR3 protein: CSVETGTGNEQFF
CDR3 DNA: TGCAGCGTTGAGACAGGCACCGGCAATGAGCAGTTCTTC

J gene: TRBJ2-5
clone size: .
D gene: .
V gene: TRBV28
CDR3 protein: CASSLTGTGDQETQYF
CDR3 DNA: TGTGCCAGCAGTTTAACTGGAACCGGGGACCAAGAGACCCAGTACTTC

J gene: TRBJ1-2
clone size: .
D gene: .
V gene: TRBV18
CDR3 protein: CASPPPGLNYGYTF
CDR3 DNA: TGTGCCAGCCCGCCCCCGGGGCTAAACTATGGCTACACCTTC

J gene: TRBJ2-7
clone size: .
D gene: .
V gene: TRBV29-1
CDR3 protein: CSVFPGRMGEQYF
CDR3 DNA: TGCAGCGTCTTTCCGGGACGGATGGGGGAGCAGTACTTC

J gene: TRBJ2-7
clone size: .
D gene: TRBD1
V gene: TRBV12-3/TRBV12-4
CDR3 protein: CASSTGGWYEQYF
CDR3 DNA: TGTGCCAGCAGCACAGGGGGCTGGTACGAGCAGTACTTC

J gene: TRBJ1-1
clone size: .
D gene: TRBD1
V gene: TRBV29-1
CDR3 protein: CSVSTGWTFF
CDR3 DNA: TGCAGCGTATCGACAGGGTGGACTTTCTTT

J gene: TRBJ1-1
clone size: .
D gene: TRBD1
V gene: TRBV29-1
CDR3 protein: CSDGQGRFF
CDR3 DNA: TGCAGCGATGGACAGGGGCGTTTCTTT

J gene: TRBJ2-5
clone size: once
D gene: .
V gene: TRBV7-9
CDR3 protein: CASTSGTAASGFQETQYF
CDR3 DNA: TGTGCCAGCACCTCCGGGACAGCGGCTAGCGGTTTCCAAGAGACCCAGTACTTC

J gene: TRBJ1-4
clone size: .
D gene: .
V gene: TRBV7-2
CDR3 protein: CASSHNEKLFF
CDR3 DNA: TGTGCCAGCAGCCATAATGAAAAACTGTTTTTT

J gene: TRBJ2-1
clone size: .
D gene: .
V gene: TRBV9
CDR3 protein: CASSTPPNTVNEQFF
CDR3 DNA: TGTGCCAGCAGCACTCCCCCAAACACTGTAAATGAGCAGTTCTTC

J gene: TRBJ2-5
clone size: .
D gene: TRBD2
V gene: TRBV6-2/TRBV6-3
CDR3 protein: CASRYTGTSGETQYF
CDR3 DNA: TGTGCCAGCAGATACACCGGGACTAGCGGAGAGACCCAGTACTTC

J gene: TRBJ2-7
clone size: .
D gene: TRBD2
V gene: TRBV20-1
CDR3 protein: CSARSSGTYEQYF
CDR3 DNA: TGCAGTGCTAGATCCAGCGGGACCTACGAGCAGTACTTC

J gene: TRBJ2-3
clone size: .
D gene: .
V gene: TRBV7-6
CDR3 protein: CASNPPGTYYSDTQYF
CDR3 DNA: TGTGCCAGCAACCCCCCCGGCACCTACTATTCAGATACGCAGTATTTT

J gene: TRBJ2-7
clone size: .
D gene: TRBD2
V gene: TRBV25-1
CDR3 protein: CASSDPGGGSSYEQYF
CDR3 DNA: TGTGCCAGCAGTGATCCAGGCGGCGGGAGTAGCTACGAGCAGTACTTC

J gene: TRBJ2-3
clone size: .
D gene: TRBD2
V gene: TRBV7-9
CDR3 protein: CASSSLLGTSGNEVDTQYF
CDR3 DNA: TGTGCCAGCAGCTCCCTGCTTGGGACTAGCGGAAATGAGGTGGATACGCAGTATTTT

J gene: TRBJ2-7
clone size: .
D gene: TRBD1
V gene: TRBV7-9
CDR3 protein: CASSFPPGGIYEQYF
CDR3 DNA: TGTGCCAGCAGCTTCCCCCCAGGGGGAATCTACGAGCAGTACTTC

J gene: TRBJ2-2
clone size: .
D gene: .
V gene: TRBV27
CDR3 protein: CASSTGGELFF
CDR3 DNA: TGTGCCAGCAGTACTGGGGGGGAGCTGTTTTTT

J gene: TRBJ2-5
clone size: .
D gene: TRBD2
V gene: TRBV2
CDR3 protein: CASSHPGLGGETQYF
CDR3 DNA: TGTGCCAGCAGTCACCCGGGACTAGGGGGGGAGACCCAGTACTTC